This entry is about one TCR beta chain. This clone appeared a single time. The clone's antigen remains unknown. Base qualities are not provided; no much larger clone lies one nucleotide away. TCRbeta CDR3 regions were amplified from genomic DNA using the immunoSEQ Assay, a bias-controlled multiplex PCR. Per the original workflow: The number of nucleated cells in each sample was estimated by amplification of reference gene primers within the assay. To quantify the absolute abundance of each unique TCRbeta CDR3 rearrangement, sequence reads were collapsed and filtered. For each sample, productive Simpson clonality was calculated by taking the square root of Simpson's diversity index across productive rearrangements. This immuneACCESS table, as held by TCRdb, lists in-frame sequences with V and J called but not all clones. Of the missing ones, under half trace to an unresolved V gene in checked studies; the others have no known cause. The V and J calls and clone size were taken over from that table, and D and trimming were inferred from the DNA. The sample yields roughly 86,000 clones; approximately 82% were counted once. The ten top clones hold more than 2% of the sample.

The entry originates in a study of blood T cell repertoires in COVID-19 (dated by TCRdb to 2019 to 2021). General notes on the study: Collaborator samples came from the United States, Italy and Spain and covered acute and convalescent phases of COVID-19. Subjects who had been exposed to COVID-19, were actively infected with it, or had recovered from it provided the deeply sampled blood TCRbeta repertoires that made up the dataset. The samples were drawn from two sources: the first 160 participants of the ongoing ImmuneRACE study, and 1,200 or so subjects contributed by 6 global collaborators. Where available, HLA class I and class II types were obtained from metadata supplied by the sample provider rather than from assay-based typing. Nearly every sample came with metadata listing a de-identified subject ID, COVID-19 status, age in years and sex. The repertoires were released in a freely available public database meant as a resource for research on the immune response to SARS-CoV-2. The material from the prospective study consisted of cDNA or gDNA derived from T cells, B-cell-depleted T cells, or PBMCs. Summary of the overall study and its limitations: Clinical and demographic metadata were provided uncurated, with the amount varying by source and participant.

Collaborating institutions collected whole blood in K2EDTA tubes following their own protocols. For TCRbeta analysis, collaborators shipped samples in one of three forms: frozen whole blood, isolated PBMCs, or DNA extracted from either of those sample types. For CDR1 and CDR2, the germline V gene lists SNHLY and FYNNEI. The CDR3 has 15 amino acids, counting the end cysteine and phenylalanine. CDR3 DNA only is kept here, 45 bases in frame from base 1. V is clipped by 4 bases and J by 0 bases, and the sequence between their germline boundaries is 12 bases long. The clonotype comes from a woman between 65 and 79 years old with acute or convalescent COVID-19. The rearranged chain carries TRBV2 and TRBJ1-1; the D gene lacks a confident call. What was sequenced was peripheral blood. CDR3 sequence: CASSGAPEVNTEAFF. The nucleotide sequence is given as TGTGCCAGCAGTGGAGCCCCAGAGGTGAACACTGAAGCTTTCTTT.